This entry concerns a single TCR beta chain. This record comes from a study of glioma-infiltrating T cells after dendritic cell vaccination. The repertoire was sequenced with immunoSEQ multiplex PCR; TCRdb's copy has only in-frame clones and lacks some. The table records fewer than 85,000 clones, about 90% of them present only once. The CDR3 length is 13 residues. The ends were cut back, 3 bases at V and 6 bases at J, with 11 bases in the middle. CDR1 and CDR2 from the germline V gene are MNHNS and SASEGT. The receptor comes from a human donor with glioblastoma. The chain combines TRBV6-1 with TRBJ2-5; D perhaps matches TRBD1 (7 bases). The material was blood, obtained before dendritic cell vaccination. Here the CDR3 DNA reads TGTGCCAGCAGTGACAGGGGGGCTCAGACCCAGTACTTC. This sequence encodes CASSDRGAQTQYF.